This T cell receptor beta chain was identified in a study of T cell responses to AZD1222 COVID-19 vaccine. Only in-frame clones appear in the TCRdb table, and some are missing; sequencing was by immunoSEQ multiplex PCR. The sample has more than 110,000 clones, over 80% seen once; the top ten hold approximately 3.5%. The TCR originated in an adult who received the AZD1222 COVID-19 vaccine. The specimen was peripheral blood, collected 28 days after the second AZD1222 dose.

The CDR3 is CASSLQGNTDTQYF. The CDR3 bases are TGCGCCAGCAGCTTACAGGGCAACACAGATACGCAGTATTTT. This chain links TRBV5-1 with TRBJ2-3, with a tentative D call TRBD1 (6 bases). Germline lookup yields CDR1 SGHRS and CDR2 YFSETQ. The CDR3 covers 14 residues. V gave up 2 bases and J gave up 2 bases, with 9 bases separating them.